Below are 27 T cell receptor beta chains sequenced from a single sample in a study of cytomegalovirus exposure and HLA in healthy donors. 13 Jbeta primers and 60 Vbeta primers were used for the PCR. Sequenced by immunoSEQ multiplex PCR; TCRdb stores in-frame clones only, minus some. The table includes 100,000 or so clones, approximately 80% detected once. The sample comprised PBMCs. These receptors were collected from a woman aged 18-29 years in good health and CMV-seronegative.

The chain has TRBV7-8 and TRBJ1-2, with 7 bases that match TRBD1. Germline lookup yields CDR1 SGHVS and CDR2 FQNEAQ. Trimming removed 5 bases from V and 2 bases from J; junction bases left unmatched: 11. The CDR3 totals 16 residues. The CDR3 loop reads CASSAKTKTGNYGYTF. DNA of the CDR3: TGTGCCAGCAGCGCAAAAACAAAGACAGGGAACTATGGCTACACCTTC. Variable domain in full (rest from reference TRBV7-8 and TRBJ1-2): GAGVSQSPRYKVAKRGQDVALRCDPISGHVSLFWYQQALGQGPEFLTYFQNEAQLDKSGLPSDRFFAERPEGSVSTLKIQRTQQEDSAVYLCASSAKTKTGNYGYTFGSGTRLTVV.

The chain couples TRBV5-4 to TRBJ2-4, with 10 bases matching TRBD1. This CDR3 is built from 15 residues. Germline CDR1 SGHNT, CDR2 YYREEE (reference sequence). J lost 6 bases, V lost 5 bases, and 8 bases had no gene match. The CDR3 nucleotides are TGTGCCAGCAGTCAACCGGGACAGGGGTTAAACATTCAGTACTTC. The encoded protein is CASSQPGQGLNIQYF.

The V gene is TRBV6-5, the J gene TRBJ2-1, with 10 nucleotides matching TRBD1. This CDR3 has 15 residues. From germline, CDR1 is MNHEY and CDR2 SVGAGI. V shed 5 bases and J 3 bases; nucleotides not matched to a gene: 4. CDR3 nucleotide sequence: TGTGCCAGCAGTGCCGGGACAGGGGTCTACAATGAGCAGTTCTTC. Translated: CASSAGTGVYNEQFF.

The chain joins TRBV7-3 to TRBJ2-3, with 9 bases matching TRBD1. The germline V gene encodes CDR1 SGHTA and CDR2 FQGTGA. Trimming at V came to 5 bases and at J to 0 bases, leaving 9 bases not matched to a gene. The CDR3 length is 17 residues. The CDR3 reads CASSAGTGKGSTDTQYF. The CDR3 nucleotides are TGTGCCAGCAGCGCCGGGACAGGGAAGGGGAGCACAGATACGCAGTATTTT.

This chain links TRBV5-1 with TRBJ1-1; no clear D. Trimming took off 1 base at V and 0 bases at J, with 13 bases between the two ends. CDR1 is SGHRS and CDR2 is YFSETQ in the germline V gene. The CDR3 sequence is 16 residues long. The CDR3 reads CASSLLGGGLNTEAFF. CDR3 DNA: TGCGCCAGCAGCTTGTTAGGAGGTGGCCTGAACACTGAAGCTTTCTTT.

This chain links TRBV2 with TRBJ1-6; D not certain. The CDR3 has 13 residues. The germline CDR1 and CDR2 sequences are SNHLY and FYNNEI. Trimming removed 7 bases at V and 10 bases at J, with 14 bases between. CDR3: CASMRLGSSPLHF. The CDR3 region has the DNA TGTGCCAGCATGAGACTTGGCAGCTCACCCCTCCACTTT.

Written as DNA, the CDR3 is TGTGCCAGCAGTCCGACAGGGGTGTATGAGACCCAGTACTTC. This gives the protein CASSPTGVYETQYF. V usage is TRBV6-1 and J usage is TRBJ2-5; the match to TRBD1 covers 8 bases. The germline V gene encodes CDR1 MNHNS and CDR2 SASEGT. CDR3 length equals 14 residues. After removal of 5 bases from V and 5 bases from J, the junction contained 7 bases not matched to a gene.

This clone appeared once. The chain has TRBV25-1 and TRBJ2-2, with 7 bases lining up with TRBD2. Germline loops: CDR1 MGHDK, CDR2 SYGVNS. This CDR3 spans 16 amino acids. Losses at the gene ends were 1 base for V and 0 bases for J; bases not matched to a gene: 2. Here the CDR3 DNA reads TGTGCCAGCAGTGAATTTCGGGGGGCGAACACCGGGGAGCTGTTTTTT. Encoded protein: CASSEFRGANTGELFF.

The chain is built from TRBV7-6 and TRBJ2-5; maybe TRBD2 (7 bases). V dropped 4 bases and J dropped 5 bases, with 23 bases sitting between them. The CDR3 extends over 17 amino acids. CDR1 is SGHVS, CDR2 FNYEAQ, per germline. CDR3 residues: CASSSPWGAGEGETQYF. In nucleotides, the CDR3 is TGTGCCAGCAGCTCCCCCTGGGGGGCGGGAGAGGGGGAGACCCAGTACTTC.

This clone was counted between two and nine times. This sequence joins TRBV2 and TRBJ1-2, with 8 bases fitting TRBD1. The V and J ends lost 5 bases and 4 bases, in that order; junction bases with no gene match: 6. The CDR3 has 14 amino acids. Germline V gives CDR1 SNHLY, CDR2 FYNNEI. The CDR3 sequence is CASSLNRGGYGYTF. The CDR3 nucleotides are TGTGCCAGCAGTTTGAACAGGGGGGGCTATGGCTACACCTTC.

The rearrangement joins TRBV6-5 to TRBJ1-4; TRBD1 matches at 7 bases. The length of the CDR3 is 14 residues. Germline assignment: CDR1 MNHEY and CDR2 SVGAGI. V dropped 8 bases and J dropped 8; count of bases not matched to a gene: 11. The CDR3 reads CASQHRGGEEKLFF. CDR3 DNA sequence: TGTGCCAGCCAACACAGGGGAGGAGAGGAAAAACTGTTTTTT.

The chain links TRBV7-2 to TRBJ2-7, with TRBD2 matching over 13 bases. The ends lost 4 bases at V and 4 bases at J; junction bases unmatched: 4. CDR3 length: 15 residues. CDR1 SGHTA and CDR2 FQGNSA come from the germline V gene. CDR3 amino acids: CASSSGLAGLYEQYF. The CDR3 DNA follows: TGTGCCAGCAGCTCGGGACTAGCGGGACTTTACGAGCAGTACTTC.

This clone occurred a few times. The chain combines TRBV4-3 with TRBJ2-7, with TRBD2 matching over 8 bases. The germline V gene encodes CDR1 LGHNA and CDR2 YSLEER. The V and J ends lost 0 bases and 6 bases, in that order; junction bases with no gene match: 10. The CDR3 sequence is 16 residues long. For the CDR3, the DNA is TGCGCCAGCAGCCAAGATCCGGGAGGGCCACTCATCGAGCAGTACTTC. This sequence encodes CASSQDPGGPLIEQYF.

V and J are TRBV19 and TRBJ1-1; a possible D gene is TRBD1 (5 bases). V lost 3 bases and J lost 4, with 12 bases in between. There are 14 residues in the CDR3. Germline CDR1 LNHDA, CDR2 SQIVND (reference sequence). CDR3 sequence: CASSIRDGGTEAFF. The CDR3 DNA reads TGTGCCAGTAGTATCCGGGACGGGGGCACTGAAGCTTTCTTT.

J is TRBJ1-5 and V is TRBV30; unclear D gene. CDR1 and CDR2 from the germline V gene are GTSNPN and SVGIG (reference sequence). The CDR3 runs 14 residues. Trimming took off 2 bases at V and 5 bases at J, with 13 bases between the two ends. The CDR3 protein is CAWSSWRDDQPQHF. The CDR3 DNA reads TGTGCCTGGAGTTCCTGGAGGGATGATCAGCCCCAGCATTTT.

The gene calls are TRBV6-5 and TRBJ1-6; the D is unclear. This CDR3 has 15 amino acids. V lost 7 bases, J lost 0 bases, and 10 bases lay in between. The V gene's germline CDR1 is MNHEY and CDR2 SVGAGI. CDR3 loop: CASTRGVSYNSPLHF. Here the CDR3 DNA reads TGTGCCAGCACCCGCGGAGTCTCCTATAATTCACCCCTCCACTTT.

The genes are TRBV7-8 and TRBJ2-3; D is undetermined. CDR1 is SGHVS, CDR2 FQNEAQ, per germline. CDR3 length: 17 residues. Trimming took off 5 bases at V and 2 bases at J, with 20 bases between the two ends. CDR3 sequence (DNA): TGTGCCAGCAGCCCCATTGACTTCGTATCTATCACAGATACGCAGTATTTT. It codes for CASSPIDFVSITDTQYF.

The rearrangement joins TRBV6-5 to TRBJ2-7; 8 nucleotides align to TRBD2. This CDR3 is 14 amino acids long. V lost 4 bases, J lost 2 bases, and 4 bases stayed unmatched. Germline CDR1 is MNHEY and CDR2 is SVGAGI. Here the CDR3 reads CASSLAGPAYEQYF. As DNA, the CDR3 is TGTGCCAGCAGTTTAGCGGGACCGGCCTACGAGCAGTACTTC.

This clone was seen a single time. This chain joins TRBV5-1 and TRBJ2-3; no definite D call. V was cut by 0 bases and J by 2 bases, with 13 bases left in between. There are 16 residues in the CDR3. Germline lookup yields CDR1 SGHRS and CDR2 YFSETQ. CDR3 residues: CASSLAVGSPTDTQYF. CDR3 in DNA: TGCGCCAGCAGCTTGGCTGTTGGTAGTCCCACAGATACGCAGTATTTT.

V and J are TRBV29-1 and TRBJ2-1; weak D call: TRBD1 (6 bases). CDR1 is SQVTM, CDR2 ANQGSEA, per germline. The CDR3 covers 13 residues. V was shortened by 7 bases and J by 5 bases, with 15 bases between the two germline ends. The CDR3 sequence is CSARMDSNNEQFF. The CDR3 coding sequence is TGCAGCGCTCGGATGGACAGTAACAATGAGCAGTTCTTC.

V usage is TRBV15 and J usage is TRBJ1-5; 8 bases are shared with TRBD1. The V and J ends lost 0 bases and 4 bases, in that order; junction bases with no gene match: 5. Germline CDR1 reads LNHNV; CDR2 reads YYDKDF (reference sequence). This CDR3 is built from 16 residues. CDR3 DNA: TGTGCCACCAGCAGAGACCGGGACAGGATAAATCAGCCCCAGCATTTT. Protein sequence: CATSRDRDRINQPQHF.

Concerning this clone: A junction end diverges from the germline sequence, so it may reflect a read error. The V call is TRBV7-9, the J call TRBJ2-3, with 8 bases aligning to TRBD2. Germline CDR1 SEHNR, CDR2 FQNEAQ (reference sequence). The CDR3 length is 15 residues. Here the CDR3 DNA reads TGTTCCAGCAGATCCGCCGGGGGGGCAAGAGATACGCAGTATTTT. Encoded protein: CSSRSAGGARDTQYF.

The CDR3 DNA reads TGTGCCAGCAGCTGGGCCACAGATACGCAGTATTTT. Protein: CASSWATDTQYF. This sequence joins TRBV6-5 and TRBJ2-3; D is unresolved. Germline V CDR1 and CDR2: MNHEY, SVGAGI. The CDR3 extends over 12 amino acids. V was pared by 6 bases and J by 2 bases, with 6 bases between.

The rearrangement joins TRBV7-3 to TRBJ2-1, with D perhaps TRBD2 (5 bases). There are 13 residues in the CDR3. V gave up 4 bases and J gave up 6 bases, with 10 bases separating them. Per the germline V gene, CDR1 is SGHTA and CDR2 is FQGTGA. The chain's CDR3 is CASSSPTSNEQFF. The CDR3 bases are TGTGCCAGCAGCTCCCCCACTAGCAATGAGCAGTTCTTC.

This chain joins TRBV4-2 and TRBJ2-5; 13 nucleotides line up with TRBD2. The germline gives CDR1 LGHNA, CDR2 YNFKEQ. The CDR3 totals 22 residues. J lost 3 bases, V lost 1 base, and 20 bases had no gene match. CDR3 amino acids: CASSQGIAITTSGRTGEETQYF. CDR3 nucleotide sequence: TGTGCCAGCAGCCAAGGCATCGCGATTACGACTAGCGGGAGGACGGGTGAAGAGACCCAGTACTTC.

J is TRBJ1-4 and V is TRBV5-1, with a possible D match to TRBD1 (6 bases). The V gene lost 3 bases and the J gene lost 3 bases, with 12 bases spanning the gap. The CDR3 runs 15 residues. Germline V gene lookup returns CDR1 SGHRS and CDR2 YFSETQ. This CDR3 is CASSWGTGSNEKLFF. CDR3 nucleotide sequence: TGCGCCAGCAGCTGGGGAACAGGGTCTAATGAAAAACTGTTTTTT.

This chain uses TRBV6-5 with TRBJ1-1; 8 bases match TRBD1. V lost 1 base, J lost 0 bases, and 1 base stayed unmatched. The germline V gene encodes CDR1 MNHEY and CDR2 SVGAGI. The CDR3 is made up of 15 amino acids. This chain's CDR3 is CASSYLDRVNTEAFF. CDR3 nucleotides: TGTGCCAGCAGTTACTTGGACAGGGTGAACACTGAAGCTTTCTTT.